This T cell receptor beta chain is drawn from a study of a mutant IDH1 vaccine in newly diagnosed glioma. About the research overall: The treated population exhibited a male proportion of about 60%, a female proportion of about 38%, and a mean age of around 40 years.

A note on this clone: Its antigen is unknown.

Only in-frame clones appear in the TCRdb table, and some are missing; sequencing was by immunoSEQ multiplex PCR. The table records tens of thousands of clones, more than 85% of them present only once. The germline gives CDR1 MDHEN, CDR2 SYDVKM. V was cut by 6 bases and J by 5 bases, with 13 bases left in between. This CDR3 spans 13 amino acids. The time point: week 35, safety follow-up. Vaccinated patients received 300 ug of mutant IDH1 20-mer peptide per dose, with topical imiquimod. The sequenced sample was PBMCs, obtained from a glioma patient whose treatment included an IDH1 peptide vaccine. This sequence joins TRBV28 and TRBJ1-2; perhaps TRBD1 as D (6 bases). This receptor was taken from a young man with glioma. The CDR3 spells CASSSRGIYGYTF. The CDR3, as DNA: TGTGCCAGCAGCTCCAGGGGCATATATGGCTACACCTTC.